This T cell receptor (beta chain) was sequenced during a study of T cell changes during pregnancy in multiple sclerosis. Clones were sequenced by immunoSEQ multiplex PCR, and TCRdb holds only the in-frame ones, with some missing. The sample yields about 52,000 clones, 92% seen once. As for this clone: It is unclear where the CDR3 begins or ends on the DNA, so no DNA is shown, and the CDR3 is as TCRdb lists it.

CDR1 and CDR2 (germline): SNHLY, FYNNEI. The CDR3 contains 13 residues when both ends are counted. V gene TRBV2 combines with J gene TRBJ1-1. Sequences were derived from CD4+ T cells from peripheral blood mononuclear cells, sampled in the third trimester of pregnancy. The sequence derives from a female donor with multiple sclerosis, enrolled in a pregnancy study. CDR3 in amino acids: CASSTSGNTEAFF.